The 9 T cell receptor beta chains below were found in one sample sequenced in a study of T cells in Graves' hyperthyroidism and ophthalmopathy. Amplification of TCR beta CDR3 regions used RNA as the template. Initially, a first-round RT-PCR of the TCR CDR3 employed the HTBI primer set. TCRdb recomputed calls from the multiplex PCR reads with MiXCR, one row per CDR3 protein. The sample consists of roughly 700,000 distinct CDR3 sequences, about 14% of them appearing once. Specimen: blood. These receptors all come from a woman between 18 and 29 years old with Graves' hyperthyroidism.

This clonotype was found many times. This chain joins TRBV7-8 and TRBJ2-1; possibly TRBD2 for D (5 bases). This CDR3 is built from 16 residues. With 5 bases removed from V and 0 bases from J, the gap between germline ends came to 14 bases. Germline-derived CDR1 and CDR2 are SGHVS and FQNEAQ. The CDR3 bases are TGTGCCAGCAGCCTAGGCGGGCCGACCTCCTACAATGAGCAGTTCTTC. The encoded protein is CASSLGGPTSYNEQFF.

The V gene is TRBV5-8, the J gene TRBJ1-5, with D possibly TRBD1 on 6 matching bases. Germline loops: CDR1 SGHTS, CDR2 YDEGEE. Trimming left V 6 bases short and J 5 bases short, with 21 bases between. This CDR3 region has 16 residues. In DNA form, the CDR3 reads TGTGCCAGCAACCTTGGTGCCGGACAGCGGTATCAGCCCCAGCATTTT. Protein product: CASNLGAGQRYQPQHF.

This clonotype has a count of ten or more. The chain carries TRBV2 and TRBJ2-7, with 11 bases lining up with TRBD2. The CDR3 is 14 amino acids. Losses at the gene ends were 9 bases for V and 4 bases for J; bases not matched to a gene: 8. Looked up from germline, CDR1 is SNHLY and CDR2 is FYNNEI. The CDR3 reads CARQRLAGTYEQYF. DNA of the CDR3: TGTGCCAGACAAAGACTAGCGGGGACTTACGAGCAGTACTTC.

The table lists this clonotype with a count of one. V gene TRBV20-1 combines with J gene TRBJ2-7, with 8 bases matching TRBD1. CDR1 is DFQATT, CDR2 SNEGSKA, per germline (reference sequence). Losses at the gene ends were 2 bases for V and 3 bases for J; bases not matched to a gene: 3. The CDR3 is 13 amino acids. The CDR3 sequence is CSARNRGYYEQYF. DNA of the CDR3: TGCAGTGCTAGAAACAGGGGGTACTACGAGCAGTACTTC.

This chain joins TRBV20-1 and TRBJ2-7; either TRBD1 or TRBD2 may fit D (6 bases each). The CDR3 length is 13 residues. Trimming left V 5 bases short and J 2 bases short, with 13 bases between. Germline loops: CDR1 DFQATT, CDR2 SNEGSKA (reference sequence). The CDR3 nucleotides are TGCAGTGCTGGGAGGACAGATACCTACGAGCAGTACTTC. It specifies CSAGRTDTYEQYF.

This clonotype was seen repeatedly, ten times or more. This chain uses TRBV28 with TRBJ2-7, with no clear D. V shed 6 bases and J shed 7 bases, with 10 bases lying between them. This CDR3 contains 11 residues. Germline V gene sequence: CDR1 MDHEN, CDR2 SYDVKM. The CDR3, as DNA: TGTGCCAGCAGGACCTCATGGGAGCAGTACTTC. Translation gives CASRTSWEQYF. Full variable domain (missing parts from reference TRBV28 and TRBJ2-7): DVKVTQSSRYLVKRTGEKVFLECVQDMDHENMFWYRQDPGLGLRLIYFSYDVKMKEKGDIPEGYSVSREKKERFSLILESASTNQTSMYLCASRTSWEQYFGPGTRLTVT.

In its sample, this clonotype was seen many times. The chain is built from TRBV11-2 and TRBJ2-7, with D possibly being TRBD2 (7 bases). The germline V and J ends were trimmed by 4 bases and 6 bases, with 10 bases remaining between them. Germline-derived CDR1 and CDR2 are SGHAT and FQNNGV. CDR3 length: 12 residues. CDR3 sequence (DNA): TGTGCCAGCAGCTCAAGGGGGGGCGAGCAGTACTTC. Translated: CASSSRGGEQYF. Full variable domain (outside the CDR3, taken from reference TRBV11-2 and TRBJ2-7): EAGVAQSPRYKIIEKRQSVAFWCNPISGHATLYWYQQILGQGPKLLIQFQNNGVVDDSQLPKDRFSAERLKGVDSTLKIQPAKLEDSAVYLCASSSRGGEQYFGPGTRLTVT.

This chain joins TRBV24-1 and TRBJ1-1, with D possibly TRBD1 on 6 matching bases. Germline V CDR1 and CDR2: KGHDR, SFDVKD. The CDR3 extends over 14 amino acids. V lost 6 bases, J lost 6 bases, and 16 bases lay in between. The CDR3 DNA is TGTGCCACCAGTCTTCCTTGGGAGGGGGCTGAAGCTTTCTTT. This translates into CATSLPWEGAEAFF.

This chain uses TRBV7-9 with TRBJ2-3, with TRBD2 matching 12 bases. The CDR3 sequence is 17 residues long. The ends lost 4 bases at V and 4 bases at J; junction bases unmatched: 9. The germline CDR1 and CDR2 sequences are SEHNR and FQNEAQ (reference sequence). This CDR3 is CASSSRRLAGVSDTQYF. DNA of the CDR3: TGTGCCAGCAGCTCCCGCCGACTAGCGGGAGTTTCAGATACGCAGTATTTT.